The 18 T cell receptor beta chains listed next were all sequenced from one sample in a study of blood T cell repertoires in COVID-19 (dated by TCRdb to about 2020). The library was generated by the immunoSEQ multiplex PCR assay. Here the immuneACCESS table is served through TCRdb, limited to in-frame sequences with V and J called. Missing clones are a known gap in these copies; in checked studies unresolved V genes cover under half, and the rest lacks a known reason. Here the sample has tens of thousands of clones; about 77% occur a single time. In total, the top ten clones hold approximately 32% of the sample. The sequenced material came from peripheral blood. These TCRs come from a man between 60 and 75 years old with acute or convalescent COVID-19.

This rearrangement joins TRBV7-2 to TRBJ1-2; 12 nucleotides line up with TRBD1. The CDR3 is 16 residues long. The germline V gene encodes CDR1 SGHTA and CDR2 FQGNSA. The J segment lost 7 bases and the V segment lost 1 base, leaving 7 bases of the junction unmatched. In nucleotides, the CDR3 is TGTGCCAGCAGCTTAGTTTGGGGACAGGGGGCTGGTGGCTACACCTTC. It specifies CASSLVWGQGAGGYTF.

This clone was counted once. The J gene is TRBJ2-5, the V gene TRBV29-1, with 9 bases aligning to TRBD1. The CDR3 is 12 residues long. V was clipped by 7 bases and J by 2 bases; unmatched bases: 2. Germline V lookup: CDR1 SQVTM, CDR2 ANQGSEA. Here the CDR3 DNA reads TGCAGCGCCGGGACAGGGCAAGAGACCCAGTACTTC. It encodes CSAGTGQETQYF.

This clone was recorded once. This chain links TRBV18 with TRBJ2-3; 11 nucleotides line up with TRBD2. Germline V CDR1 and CDR2: KGHSH, LQKENI. This CDR3 comprises 17 residues. Trimming took 2 bases from V and 5 from J; bases not matched to a gene: 9. The CDR3 protein is CASSPVTSGMGQDTQYF. CDR3 DNA: TGTGCCAGCTCACCAGTGACTAGCGGGATGGGACAAGATACGCAGTATTTT.

The gene calls are TRBV11-1 and TRBJ2-5; D call uncertain. The V end lost 4 bases, the J end lost 2 bases, and 14 bases lay between the germline ends. The CDR3 runs 15 residues. Germline lookup yields CDR1 SGHAT and CDR2 FQDESV (reference sequence). The CDR3 here is CASSSHTHPQETQYF. CDR3 nucleotides: TGTGCCAGCAGCTCCCACACGCATCCTCAAGAGACCCAGTACTTC.

This chain joins TRBV9 and TRBJ2-7; 8 bases are shared with TRBD2. Germline assignment: CDR1 SGDLS and CDR2 YYNGEE. The CDR3 totals 17 residues. Trimming at V came to 0 bases and at J to 0 bases, leaving 8 bases not matched to a gene. The CDR3 nucleotides are TGTGCCAGCAGCGTAGGCCCCGGACTAGCCGGCTCCTACGAGCAGTACTTC. Amino acid sequence: CASSVGPGLAGSYEQYF.

This rearrangement joins TRBV2 to TRBJ2-7; D uncertain. V lost 2 bases and J lost 2, with 13 bases in between. CDR3 length equals 15 residues. CDR1 is SNHLY and CDR2 is FYNNEI in the germline V gene. CDR3 sequence reads: CASSEILGSTYEQYF. CDR3 nucleotide sequence: TGTGCCAGCAGTGAAATCTTGGGCAGTACCTACGAGCAGTACTTC.

This clone came up once. DNA for the CDR3: TGTGCCAGCAGCTTGGTCGGGACAGGTGCCCTGAACACTGAAGCTTTCTTT. Its protein product is CASSLVGTGALNTEAFF. The rearrangement joins TRBV5-6 to TRBJ1-1; 8 positions agree with TRBD1. Losses at the gene ends were 0 bases for V and 0 bases for J; bases not matched to a gene: 7. Germline V CDR1 and CDR2: SGHDT, YYEEEE. The CDR3 runs 17 residues.

The chain employs TRBV5-1 and TRBJ2-7, with D tentatively TRBD1 (6 bases). CDR3 size: 13 residues. Trimming left V 4 bases short and J 0 bases short, with 8 bases between. The germline CDR1 and CDR2 sequences are SGHRS and YFSETQ. The CDR3 protein is CASSGDNSYEQYF. CDR3 DNA sequence: TGCGCCAGCAGCGGGGACAACTCCTACGAGCAGTACTTC.

The CDR3 DNA sequence: TGTGCCACCAGTGATACCTTAGGTAGCGGGAGGGCCCGGGCATATACGCAGTATTTT. It translates to CATSDTLGSGRARAYTQYF. The rearrangement joins TRBV24-1 to TRBJ2-3, with TRBD2 matching 11 bases. This CDR3 has 19 residues. Germline loops: CDR1 KGHDR, CDR2 SFDVKD. The V and J ends lost 3 bases and 7 bases, in that order; junction bases with no gene match: 17.

The V gene is TRBV7-8, the J gene TRBJ1-2; maybe TRBD1 (5 bases). V lost 0 bases and J 4 bases, leaving 24 bases between the germline ends. CDR1 and CDR2 from the germline V gene are SGHVS and FQNEAQ. This CDR3 is 19 amino acids long. In DNA form, the CDR3 reads TGTGCCAGCAGCTTAGCTCAGGGAAGGGATTCGACCCCTCTCTATGGCTACACCTTC. It yields the protein CASSLAQGRDSTPLYGYTF.

This clone was detected ten times or more. The chain carries TRBV2 and TRBJ1-5, with D hard to call. Trimming took 6 bases from V and 2 from J, leaving 14 bases between them. The germline V gene has CDR1 SNHLY and CDR2 FYNNEI. The CDR3 is 15 residues long. The CDR3 region has the DNA TGTGCCAGCAGGGAAACCCTAGGCGGCAATCAGCCCCAGCATTTT. It codes for CASRETLGGNQPQHF.

This clone was seen a few times. CDR3 in amino acids: CASLIREGDPSQPQHF. CDR3 in DNA: TGTGCCAGCCTAATCAGAGAGGGAGACCCGAGTCAGCCCCAGCATTTT. This chain joins TRBV6-6 and TRBJ1-5; D is unclear. The germline V and J ends were trimmed by 8 bases and 6 bases, with 23 bases remaining between them. The CDR3 runs to 16 residues. Germline V lookup: CDR1 MNHNY, CDR2 SVGAGI (reference sequence).

This clone was seen a handful of times. The V gene is TRBV5-4, the J gene TRBJ2-7; possibly TRBD1 for D (5 bases). The CDR3 spans 15 residues. V lost 0 bases and J 6 bases, leaving 16 bases between the germline ends. CDR1 is SGHNT and CDR2 is YYREEE in the germline V gene (reference sequence). The DNA for the CDR3 is TGTGCCAGCAGCTTGGATGCCCAGGGTAGGGCCGAGCAGTACTTC. Translation gives CASSLDAQGRAEQYF.

This chain uses TRBV5-1 with TRBJ2-5; 13 bases agree with TRBD2. This CDR3 comprises 16 residues. J gave up 5 bases and V 4 bases, and 8 bases lay outside the gene matches. CDR1 and CDR2 (germline): SGHRS, YFSETQ. The CDR3 protein is CASSMRTSGSGETQYF. CDR3 nucleotide sequence: TGCGCCAGCAGCATGAGGACTAGCGGGAGCGGGGAGACCCAGTACTTC. Looking up the rest from reference TRBV5-1 and TRBJ2-5 gives the full variable domain: KAGVTQTPRYLIKTRGQQVTLSCSPISGHRSVSWYQQTPGQGLQFLFEYFSETQRNKGNFPGRFSGRQFSNSRSEMNVSTLELGDSALYLCASSMRTSGSGETQYFGPGTRLLVL.

The chain couples TRBV6-5 to TRBJ1-1; 8 bases line up with TRBD1. Germline trimming cut 2 bases from V and 7 bases from J; bases unmatched to any gene: 3. There are 13 residues in the CDR3. Germline lookup yields CDR1 MNHEY and CDR2 SVGAGI. The CDR3 loop is CASSYPGGSEAFF. The CDR3 DNA is TGTGCCAGCAGTTACCCAGGGGGCAGTGAAGCTTTCTTT.

This chain connects TRBV19 to TRBJ1-3, with no clear D. Trimming removed 2 bases at V and 4 bases at J, with 3 bases between. This CDR3 has 12 residues. Germline V gene lookup returns CDR1 LNHDA and CDR2 SQIVND (reference sequence). CDR3 amino acids: CASSIRGNTIYF. In DNA form, the CDR3 reads TGTGCCAGTAGTATACGGGGAAACACCATATATTTT.

The rearrangement uses TRBV6-5 and TRBJ2-3; the D gene is possibly TRBD2 (7 bases). The germline gives CDR1 MNHEY, CDR2 SVGAGI. The CDR3 is 14 residues long. V was pared by 8 bases and J by 4 bases, with 16 bases between. DNA of the CDR3: TGTGCCAGCGGGAGGGGGGAGTCGGCAGATACGCAGTATTTT. Translation: CASGRGESADTQYF.

The chain carries TRBV7-9 and TRBJ2-7, with 11 bases identical to TRBD1. The CDR3 consists of 15 residues. CDR1 and CDR2 from the germline V gene are SEHNR and FQNEAQ (reference sequence). V was pared by 4 bases and J by 4 bases, with 6 bases of the junction left unmatched. In DNA, the CDR3 is TGTGCCAGCAGCTATCCGGGACAGGGGGGTTACGAGCAGTACTTC. Amino acids: CASSYPGQGGYEQYF.